The rows below give T cell receptor beta chains drawn from one sample of a study of blood T cell repertoires in COVID-19. Profiling relied on immunoSEQ multiplex PCR, and the TCRdb table lists in-frame clones only, not all of them. The data contain more than 300,000 clones, about nine tenths of them singletons. Sequencing input: PBMCs or T cells enriched from blood (not recorded which). These TCRs come from a young woman who had recovered from COVID-19. Both conserved end residues are part of each CDR3. Clone sizes are given selectively: once, few, many, or a class where the clone is expanded.

clone_size,v_call,cdr3_aa
once,TRBV7-2,CASSSTLGGGYEQYF
NA,TRBV5-4,CASSRSGGTYNEQFF
NA,TRBV5-6,CASSFSLREETQYF
NA,TRBV18,CASSPSTGVAYEQYF
NA,TRBV7-8,CASSLRDRLNEKLFF
NA,TRBV5-4,CASSRGTSGRGETQYF
many,TRBV28,CASRRSQGAFYGYTF
few,TRBV15,CATSRDRAGNTIYF
few,TRBV4-1,CASSQESPSPYEQYF
NA,TRBV20-1,CSASETGSFEKLFF
NA,TRBV7-2,CASSSPGETGIEQFF
NA,TRBV19,CASSRGTGYMGEQYF
NA,TRBV5-4,CASSLVSGTGAPKSPYEQYF
NA,TRBV7-2,CASSLGLAGGRDTQYF
NA,TRBV28,CASRTGTGGSGYTF
NA,TRBV9,CASSPQLADLGDTQYF
NA,TRBV6-5,CASRPDRDLGGYTF
once,TRBV5-8,CASSRPLEQGLREKLFF
NA,TRBV5-6,CASSPRDLRHNEQFF
NA,TRBV10-3,CAISEWTNEQFF
NA,TRBV4-1,CASSQDFDRGADEQYF
NA,TRBV5-1,CASSLGLPYNEQFF
NA,TRBV28,CASSLPGGELAGYEQYF
NA,TRBV28,CASTTNRQVRIGSNQPQHF
NA,TRBV5-4,CASSPGGAGAGGLNTEAFF
NA,TRBV15,CATSRVPGGNSNEAFF
NA,TRBV3-1/TRBV3-2,CASSQSGRDGNTEAFF
NA,TRBV5-1,CASSWGQGDTEAFF
NA,TRBV27,CASSLTTSGSYNEQFF
NA,TRBV3-1/TRBV3-2,CASRDRVHYGYTF